This entry concerns a single TCR beta chain. Its antigen is unidentified. Data came from immunoSEQ multiplex PCR; TCRdb stores just in-frame clones and leaves some out. The profile shows tens of thousands of clones, around nine tenths of them singletons. These data come from a study of OX40 agonist ivuxolimab in advanced cancers. Overall study context: Hepatocellular carcinoma, melanoma, renal cell or head and neck cancer affected the dose-escalation patients. A mean age of approximately 60 years, range about 20 to 85, was recorded, and about 83% were male. Study outcomes and limitations: Clonal expansion was among the lowest in partial responders at 0.1-3.0 mg/kg, especially CD8+.

Germline V CDR1 and CDR2: MGHDK, SYGVNS. This CDR3 has 15 amino acids. V was pared by 3 bases and J by 5 bases, with 13 bases between. The rearrangement uses TRBV25-1 and TRBJ2-2, with a weak D call TRBD1 (5 bases). This receptor was taken from an adult with an advanced solid tumor such as melanoma, head and neck, liver or kidney cancer. The sample was CD4+ or CD8+ T cells sorted from blood, taken in a trial of the OX40 agonist ivuxolimab. The CDR3 region has the DNA TGTGCCAGCAGTGAGTCGGCAGGGTGGACCGGGGAGCTGTTTTTT. Translating gives CASSESAGWTGELFF.